This T cell receptor (beta chain) derives from a study of cytomegalovirus exposure and HLA in healthy donors. The study's findings and limits: It was reported in a later analysis that an Asian-associated ancestry cluster showed fewer N-insertions than the 666-donor mean. Diagnosis of cytomegalovirus status made by the classifier reportedly showed high specificity and sensitivity. A later analysis appeared to link common viral pathogens to several of the most significant clusters. Per a prior analysis, the majority of TCR beta V segments were productive roughly 87% or roughly 30% of the time.

PCR used 60 Vbeta primers and 13 Jbeta primers. Assay: immunoSEQ multiplex PCR; the TCRdb copy retains only in-frame clones and omits some. The repertoire holds 150,000 to 200,000 clones, with approximately 80% as singletons. V shed 2 bases and J shed 3 bases, with 8 bases lying between them. Germline V gene data show CDR1 as SGHAT and CDR2 as FQNNGV. This CDR3 is built from 14 residues. Points on this clone: Antigen specificity is unknown.

This chain uses TRBV11-2 with TRBJ1-5; D remains ambiguous. This clonotype originated in a man aged 18 to 29 in good health and CMV-seropositive. The sequenced sample consisted of PBMCs. CDR3 residues: CASSLSENNQPQHF. The CDR3 DNA reads as TGTGCCAGCAGCTTATCGGAGAACAATCAGCCCCAGCATTTT.